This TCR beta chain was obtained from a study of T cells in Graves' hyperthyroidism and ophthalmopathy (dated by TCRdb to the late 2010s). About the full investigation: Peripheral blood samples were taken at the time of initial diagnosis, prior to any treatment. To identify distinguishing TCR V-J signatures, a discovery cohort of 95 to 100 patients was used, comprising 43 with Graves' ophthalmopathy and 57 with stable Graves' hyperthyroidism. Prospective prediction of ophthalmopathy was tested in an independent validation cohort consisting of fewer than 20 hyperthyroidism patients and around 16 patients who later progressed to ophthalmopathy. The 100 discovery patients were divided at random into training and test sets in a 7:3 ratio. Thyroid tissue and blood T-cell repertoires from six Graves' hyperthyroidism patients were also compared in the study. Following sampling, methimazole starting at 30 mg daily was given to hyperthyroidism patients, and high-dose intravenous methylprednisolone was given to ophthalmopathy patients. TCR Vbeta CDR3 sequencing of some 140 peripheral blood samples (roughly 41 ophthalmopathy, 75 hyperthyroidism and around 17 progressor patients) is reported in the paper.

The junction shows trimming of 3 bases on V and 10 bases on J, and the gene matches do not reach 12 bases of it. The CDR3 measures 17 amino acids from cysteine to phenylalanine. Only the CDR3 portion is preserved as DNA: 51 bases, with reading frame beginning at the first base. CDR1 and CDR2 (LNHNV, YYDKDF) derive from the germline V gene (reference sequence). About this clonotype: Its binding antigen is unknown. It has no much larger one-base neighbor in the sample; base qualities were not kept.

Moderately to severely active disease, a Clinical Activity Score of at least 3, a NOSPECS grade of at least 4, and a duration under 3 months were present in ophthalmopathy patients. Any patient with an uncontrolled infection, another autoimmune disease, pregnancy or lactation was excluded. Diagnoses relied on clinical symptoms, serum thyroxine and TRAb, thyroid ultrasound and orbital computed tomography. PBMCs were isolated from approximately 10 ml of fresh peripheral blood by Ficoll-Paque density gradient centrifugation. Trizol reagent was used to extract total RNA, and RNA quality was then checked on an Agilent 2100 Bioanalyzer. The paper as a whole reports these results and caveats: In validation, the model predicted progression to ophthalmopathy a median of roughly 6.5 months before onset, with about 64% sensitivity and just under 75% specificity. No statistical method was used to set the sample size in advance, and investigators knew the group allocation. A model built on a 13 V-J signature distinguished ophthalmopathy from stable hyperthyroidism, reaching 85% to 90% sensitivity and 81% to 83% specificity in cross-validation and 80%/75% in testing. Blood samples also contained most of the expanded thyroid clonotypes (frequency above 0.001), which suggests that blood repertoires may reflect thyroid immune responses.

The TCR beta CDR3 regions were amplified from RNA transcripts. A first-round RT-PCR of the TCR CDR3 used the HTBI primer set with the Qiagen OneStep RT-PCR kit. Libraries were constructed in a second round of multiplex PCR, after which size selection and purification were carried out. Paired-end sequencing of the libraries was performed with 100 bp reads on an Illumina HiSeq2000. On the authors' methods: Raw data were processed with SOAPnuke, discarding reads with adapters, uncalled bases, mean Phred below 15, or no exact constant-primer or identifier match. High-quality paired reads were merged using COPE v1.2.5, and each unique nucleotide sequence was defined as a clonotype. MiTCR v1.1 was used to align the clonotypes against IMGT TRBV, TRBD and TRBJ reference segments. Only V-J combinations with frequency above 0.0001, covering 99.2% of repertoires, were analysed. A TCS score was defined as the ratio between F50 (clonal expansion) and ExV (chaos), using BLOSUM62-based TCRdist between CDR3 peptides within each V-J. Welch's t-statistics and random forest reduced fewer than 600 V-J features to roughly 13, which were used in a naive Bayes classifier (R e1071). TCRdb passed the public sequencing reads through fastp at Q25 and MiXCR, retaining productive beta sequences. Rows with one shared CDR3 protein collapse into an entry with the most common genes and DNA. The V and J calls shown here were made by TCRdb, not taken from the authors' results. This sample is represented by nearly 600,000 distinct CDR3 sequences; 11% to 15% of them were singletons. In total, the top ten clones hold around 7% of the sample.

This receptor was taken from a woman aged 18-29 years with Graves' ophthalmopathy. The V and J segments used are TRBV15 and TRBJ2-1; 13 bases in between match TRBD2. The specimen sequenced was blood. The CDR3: CATSRLTSGRAFEEQFF. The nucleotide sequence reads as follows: TGTGCCACCAGCAGGCTTACTAGCGGGAGGGCCTTCGAAGAGCAGTTCTTC.